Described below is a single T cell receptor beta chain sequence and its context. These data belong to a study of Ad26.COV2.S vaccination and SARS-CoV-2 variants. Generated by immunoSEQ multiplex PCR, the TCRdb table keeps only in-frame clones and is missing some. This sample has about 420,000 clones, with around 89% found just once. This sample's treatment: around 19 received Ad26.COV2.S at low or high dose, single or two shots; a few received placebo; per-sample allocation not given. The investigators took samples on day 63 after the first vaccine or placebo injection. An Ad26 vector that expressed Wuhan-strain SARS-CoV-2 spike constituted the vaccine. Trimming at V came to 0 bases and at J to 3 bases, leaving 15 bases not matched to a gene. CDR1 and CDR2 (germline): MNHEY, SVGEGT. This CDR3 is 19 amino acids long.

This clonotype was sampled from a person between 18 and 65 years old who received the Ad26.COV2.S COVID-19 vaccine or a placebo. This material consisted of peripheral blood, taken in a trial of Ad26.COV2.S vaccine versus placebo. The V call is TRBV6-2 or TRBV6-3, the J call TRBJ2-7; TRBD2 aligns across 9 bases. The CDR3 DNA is TGTGCCAGCAGTTACTCGTTGGGACTAGCTGCCGGAAGGGTCTACGAGCAGTACTTC. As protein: CASSYSLGLAAGRVYEQYF.